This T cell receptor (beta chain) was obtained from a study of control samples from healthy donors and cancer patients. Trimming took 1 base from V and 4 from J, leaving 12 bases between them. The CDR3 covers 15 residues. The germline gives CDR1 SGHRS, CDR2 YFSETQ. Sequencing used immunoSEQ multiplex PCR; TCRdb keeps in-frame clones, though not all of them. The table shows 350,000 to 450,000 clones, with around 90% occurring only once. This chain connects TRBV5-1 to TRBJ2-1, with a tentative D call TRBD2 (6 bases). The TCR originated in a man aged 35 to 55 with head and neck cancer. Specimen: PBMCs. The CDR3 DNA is TGCGCCAGCAGCTTGAAGCCCGGGGGTTACAATGAGCAGTTCTTC. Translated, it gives CASSLKPGGYNEQFF.